What follows are 25 T cell receptor beta chains derived from one specimen sequenced in a study of PD-1 blockade in classical Hodgkin lymphoma. There was relapse after autologous stem cell transplantation in every patient, and there was variation in brentuximab vedotin exposure. Sequencing was performed with immunoSEQ multiplex PCR; in TCRdb, only in-frame clones are kept and a portion is missing. The sample has about 97,000 clones, 75% to 90% seen once. The input for sequencing was peripheral blood mononuclear cells (PBMCs), taken at baseline. The receptors were sampled from a human donor with classical Hodgkin lymphoma.

This sequence joins TRBV10-3 and TRBJ2-7; no definite D call. The CDR3 covers 14 residues. CDR1 and CDR2 (germline): ENHRY, SYGVKD. The V end lost 3 bases, the J end lost 0 bases, and 9 bases lay between the germline ends. The CDR3 DNA reads as TGTGCCATCAGTGATAGTAGGATCTCCTACGAGCAGTACTTC. Translated: CAISDSRISYEQYF.

The V call is TRBV10-3, the J call TRBJ1-1; D might be TRBD1 (6 bases). Trimming took 10 bases from V and 4 from J, leaving 16 bases between them. Germline V gene sequence: CDR1 ENHRY, CDR2 SYGVKD. The CDR3 extends over 13 amino acids. The CDR3 coding sequence is TGTGCCACTGGGCGGGGGGCCTTCACTGAAGCTTTCTTT. Its translation is CATGRGAFTEAFF.

V is TRBV7-6 and J is TRBJ2-1; D may match TRBD1 or TRBD2 (5 bases each). Germline-derived CDR1 and CDR2 are SGHVS and FNYEAQ. V lost 5 bases and J lost 2, with 19 bases in between. This CDR3 contains 17 residues. CDR3 sequence: CASSPYGAARTYNEQFF. The CDR3 nucleotides are TGTGCCAGCAGCCCCTACGGGGCAGCCAGAACCTACAATGAGCAGTTCTTC.

The chain employs TRBV19 and TRBJ1-1, with D unclear. The CDR3 contains 14 residues. The V gene lost 3 bases and the J gene lost 0 bases, with 8 bases spanning the gap. Germline V gene sequence: CDR1 LNHDA, CDR2 SQIVND (reference sequence). DNA of the CDR3: TGTGCCAGTAGTATTGGGCTCATGAACACTGAAGCTTTCTTT. It is translated as CASSIGLMNTEAFF.

This chain connects TRBV7-9 to TRBJ1-2, with 8 bases aligning to TRBD1. The CDR3 spans 16 residues. Trimming at V came to 6 bases and at J to 4 bases, leaving 13 bases not matched to a gene. Germline CDR1 SEHNR, CDR2 FQNEAQ (reference sequence). CDR3 region: CASSFTNGQGIYGYTF. The CDR3 DNA sequence: TGTGCCAGCAGTTTTACCAACGGACAGGGAATCTATGGCTACACCTTC.

The genes are TRBV6-1 and TRBJ2-3; possible D gene TRBD2, 6 bases. V lost 4 bases and J 2 bases, leaving 16 bases between the germline ends. CDR3 size: 16 residues. The germline V gene encodes CDR1 MNHNS and CDR2 SASEGT. The CDR3 coding sequence is TGTGCCAGCAGTGCAGCGGGTCGAGCCTCCACAGATACGCAGTATTTT. This translates into CASSAAGRASTDTQYF.

CDR3 in amino acids: CASQELPLRDEQFF. CDR3 nucleotide sequence: TGTGCCAGCCAGGAGCTCCCCCTCAGGGATGAGCAGTTCTTC. V gene TRBV2 combines with J gene TRBJ2-1; possibly TRBD1 for D (5 bases). Trimming left V 8 bases short and J 8 bases short, with 19 bases between. The CDR3 loop spans 14 amino acids. From germline, CDR1 is SNHLY and CDR2 FYNNEI.

The chain is built from TRBV14 and TRBJ1-4; no clear D. V was shortened by 1 base and J by 2 bases, with 8 bases between the two germline ends. The germline CDR1 and CDR2 sequences are SGHDN and FVKESK. This CDR3 comprises 15 residues. The CDR3 region is CASSQVTVTNEKLFF. As DNA, the CDR3 is TGTGCCAGCAGCCAAGTGACGGTCACTAATGAAAAACTGTTTTTT.

This rearrangement joins TRBV7-9 to TRBJ2-1; 8 bases match TRBD1. The CDR3 is made up of 14 amino acids. Germline CDR1 SEHNR, CDR2 FQNEAQ (reference sequence). After removal of 3 bases from V and 6 bases from J, the junction contained 4 bases not matched to a gene. CDR3 nucleotides: TGTGCCAGCAGCTTCAGGGGGCTGGGCAATGAGCAGTTCTTC. Amino acids: CASSFRGLGNEQFF.

The genes are TRBV2 and TRBJ2-5; D gene ambiguous. Per the germline V gene, CDR1 is SNHLY and CDR2 is FYNNEI. V shed 6 bases and J shed 9 bases, with 14 bases lying between them. CDR3 length: 12 residues. Here the CDR3 reads CASRPDKVSQYF. Written as DNA, the CDR3 is TGTGCCAGCAGGCCGGATAAGGTGTCCCAGTACTTC.

The chain employs TRBV11-2 and TRBJ2-7, with D tentatively TRBD1 or TRBD2 (5 bases each). V was cut by 1 base and J by 6 bases, with 13 bases left in between. The germline gives CDR1 SGHAT, CDR2 FQNNGV. This CDR3 is built from 14 residues. The CDR3 region is CASSLGGKVSEQYF. In DNA, the CDR3 is TGTGCCAGCAGCTTAGGGGGGAAGGTCTCCGAGCAGTACTTC.

The J gene is TRBJ2-6, the V gene TRBV5-1; TRBD1 might be the D (5 bases). The CDR3 spans 14 residues. V shed 9 bases and J shed 0 bases, with 10 bases lying between them. Germline-derived CDR1 and CDR2 are SGHRS and YFSETQ. The CDR3 is CATRQSSGANVLTF. The CDR3 DNA reads TGCGCCACCCGACAGAGCTCTGGGGCCAACGTCCTGACTTTC.

This chain joins TRBV2 and TRBJ2-7; 8 bases align to TRBD2. The CDR3 has 15 residues. Germline CDR1 reads SNHLY; CDR2 reads FYNNEI. The V segment lost 3 bases and the J segment 6 bases; nucleotides outside the gene matches: 10. CDR3 sequence: CASSDNPSGSGEQYF. CDR3 sequence (DNA): TGTGCCAGCAGTGATAATCCCAGCGGGAGTGGCGAGCAGTACTTC.

This clone was seen just once. The chain uses TRBV7-9 and TRBJ2-7, with 8 nucleotides matching TRBD1. Germline-derived CDR1 and CDR2 are SEHNR and FQNEAQ (reference sequence). The CDR3 consists of 11 residues. The V segment lost 5 bases and the J segment 12 bases; nucleotides outside the gene matches: 6. This CDR3 reads CASSLGQGLYF. The CDR3 DNA reads TGTGCCAGCAGCCTCGGACAGGGTTTGTACTTC.

V usage is TRBV23-1 and J usage is TRBJ1-2; D is undetermined. TRBV23-1 is classed as an ORF, of uncertain function. Trimming took off 6 bases at V and 4 bases at J, with 18 bases between the two ends. This CDR3 contains 15 residues. The CDR3 reads CASRDQRADPYGYTF. The CDR3 DNA reads TGCGCCAGCAGGGACCAGCGGGCTGACCCCTATGGCTACACCTTC.

This clone was counted only a few times. The chain employs TRBV27 and TRBJ2-5; D remains ambiguous. The CDR3 length is 12 residues. From germline, CDR1 is MNHEY and CDR2 SMNVEV (reference sequence). V was pared by 7 bases and J by 5 bases, with 11 bases between. For the CDR3, the DNA is TGTGCCAGCACCACCTTTGGGGAGACCCAGTACTTC. This codes for CASTTFGETQYF.

This clone was observed a few times. This chain uses TRBV7-3 with TRBJ1-2, with a tentative D call TRBD1 (6 bases). The germline gives CDR1 SGHTA, CDR2 FQGTGA. The CDR3 length is 14 residues. V gave up 5 bases and J gave up 5 bases, with 15 bases separating them. The CDR3 loop reads CASSLRPQGYGYTF. CDR3 sequence (DNA): TGTGCCAGCAGCCTTCGACCACAGGGATATGGCTACACCTTC.

The gene calls are TRBV13 and TRBJ2-1; 7 nucleotides align to TRBD2. The CDR3 length is 14 residues. Germline-derived CDR1 and CDR2 are PRHDT and FYEKMQ (reference sequence). V lost 5 bases to trimming and J lost 3 bases; unmatched junction nucleotides: 4. For the CDR3, the DNA is TGTGCCAGCAGCCGACTAGCAGTCTACAATGAGCAGTTCTTC. It is translated as CASSRLAVYNEQFF.

CDR3 region: CASTWDTAYEQYF. DNA of the CDR3: TGTGCCAGCACCTGGGACACAGCCTACGAGCAGTACTTC. The gene calls are TRBV5-4 and TRBJ2-7, with a tentative D call TRBD1 (6 bases). The CDR3 runs 13 residues. Germline CDR1 is SGHNT and CDR2 is YYREEE (reference sequence). V lost 6 bases and J lost 2, with 12 bases in between.

The rearrangement links TRBV11-2 to TRBJ2-1, with 7 bases identical to TRBD2. Germline V gene lookup returns CDR1 SGHAT and CDR2 FQNNGV. The CDR3 is 16 residues long. The trim removed 4 bases at V and 5 bases at J, leaving 11 bases unmatched. The DNA for the CDR3 is TGTGCCAGCAGCTGGGCGGGCGGGAGTGTCCACAATGAGCAGTTCTTC. Amino acid sequence: CASSWAGGSVHNEQFF.

There are a few counts of this clone. The genes are TRBV11-2 and TRBJ2-1; 8 bases align to TRBD2. Germline CDR1 is SGHAT and CDR2 is FQNNGV. This CDR3 comprises 14 residues. With 1 base clipped from V and 10 bases from J, the junction kept 6 bases outside the gene matches. The CDR3 sequence: CASSLVTSGAEQFF. DNA of the CDR3: TGTGCCAGCAGCTTAGTTACTAGCGGAGCAGAGCAGTTCTTC.

This clone was observed once. The CDR3 protein is CASSEREWAGNEQFF. The CDR3 DNA reads TGCGCCAGCAGTGAACGTGAGTGGGCTGGGAATGAGCAGTTCTTC. The rearrangement uses TRBV10-1 and TRBJ2-1, with D unclear. V was pared by 3 bases and J by 7 bases, with 16 bases between. The CDR3 has 15 amino acids. Germline V gene sequence: CDR1 WNHNN, CDR2 SYGVQD (reference sequence).

The CDR3 bases are TGTGCCAGCAGTTTCACAGGCCGTCTGGGCACTGAAGCTTTCTTT. It encodes CASSFTGRLGTEAFF. The V and J genes are TRBV2 and TRBJ1-1; perhaps TRBD1 as D (5 bases). Deletions cut 5 bases from V and 4 bases from J, with 17 bases between. CDR1 SNHLY and CDR2 FYNNEI come from the germline V gene. The CDR3 loop spans 15 amino acids. The full variable domain, in which reference TRBV2 and TRBJ1-1 provide the parts outside the CDR3, is EPEVTQTPSHQVTQMGQEVILRCVPISNHLYFYWYRQILGQKVEFLVSFYNNEISEKSEIFDDQFSVERPDGSNFTLKIRSTKLEDSAMYFCASSFTGRLGTEAFFGQGTRLTVV.

The gene calls are TRBV7-9 and TRBJ1-5, with D perhaps TRBD1 (6 bases). The CDR3 consists of 13 residues. Germline V gives CDR1 SEHNR, CDR2 FQNEAQ (reference sequence). The CDR3, as DNA: TGTGCTACTGGGGGCCATAGCAATCAGCCCCAGCATTTT. Translated, it gives CATGGHSNQPQHF.

The genes are TRBV4-3 and TRBJ2-1; possible D gene TRBD2, 6 bases. The CDR3 has 17 residues. Per germline, CDR1 LGHNA and CDR2 YSLEER. V was cut by 0 bases and J by 0 bases, with 12 bases left in between. CDR3 sequence reads: CASSQDGGLSSYNEQFF. The CDR3 region has the DNA TGCGCCAGCAGCCAAGATGGGGGGTTGAGCTCCTACAATGAGCAGTTCTTC.